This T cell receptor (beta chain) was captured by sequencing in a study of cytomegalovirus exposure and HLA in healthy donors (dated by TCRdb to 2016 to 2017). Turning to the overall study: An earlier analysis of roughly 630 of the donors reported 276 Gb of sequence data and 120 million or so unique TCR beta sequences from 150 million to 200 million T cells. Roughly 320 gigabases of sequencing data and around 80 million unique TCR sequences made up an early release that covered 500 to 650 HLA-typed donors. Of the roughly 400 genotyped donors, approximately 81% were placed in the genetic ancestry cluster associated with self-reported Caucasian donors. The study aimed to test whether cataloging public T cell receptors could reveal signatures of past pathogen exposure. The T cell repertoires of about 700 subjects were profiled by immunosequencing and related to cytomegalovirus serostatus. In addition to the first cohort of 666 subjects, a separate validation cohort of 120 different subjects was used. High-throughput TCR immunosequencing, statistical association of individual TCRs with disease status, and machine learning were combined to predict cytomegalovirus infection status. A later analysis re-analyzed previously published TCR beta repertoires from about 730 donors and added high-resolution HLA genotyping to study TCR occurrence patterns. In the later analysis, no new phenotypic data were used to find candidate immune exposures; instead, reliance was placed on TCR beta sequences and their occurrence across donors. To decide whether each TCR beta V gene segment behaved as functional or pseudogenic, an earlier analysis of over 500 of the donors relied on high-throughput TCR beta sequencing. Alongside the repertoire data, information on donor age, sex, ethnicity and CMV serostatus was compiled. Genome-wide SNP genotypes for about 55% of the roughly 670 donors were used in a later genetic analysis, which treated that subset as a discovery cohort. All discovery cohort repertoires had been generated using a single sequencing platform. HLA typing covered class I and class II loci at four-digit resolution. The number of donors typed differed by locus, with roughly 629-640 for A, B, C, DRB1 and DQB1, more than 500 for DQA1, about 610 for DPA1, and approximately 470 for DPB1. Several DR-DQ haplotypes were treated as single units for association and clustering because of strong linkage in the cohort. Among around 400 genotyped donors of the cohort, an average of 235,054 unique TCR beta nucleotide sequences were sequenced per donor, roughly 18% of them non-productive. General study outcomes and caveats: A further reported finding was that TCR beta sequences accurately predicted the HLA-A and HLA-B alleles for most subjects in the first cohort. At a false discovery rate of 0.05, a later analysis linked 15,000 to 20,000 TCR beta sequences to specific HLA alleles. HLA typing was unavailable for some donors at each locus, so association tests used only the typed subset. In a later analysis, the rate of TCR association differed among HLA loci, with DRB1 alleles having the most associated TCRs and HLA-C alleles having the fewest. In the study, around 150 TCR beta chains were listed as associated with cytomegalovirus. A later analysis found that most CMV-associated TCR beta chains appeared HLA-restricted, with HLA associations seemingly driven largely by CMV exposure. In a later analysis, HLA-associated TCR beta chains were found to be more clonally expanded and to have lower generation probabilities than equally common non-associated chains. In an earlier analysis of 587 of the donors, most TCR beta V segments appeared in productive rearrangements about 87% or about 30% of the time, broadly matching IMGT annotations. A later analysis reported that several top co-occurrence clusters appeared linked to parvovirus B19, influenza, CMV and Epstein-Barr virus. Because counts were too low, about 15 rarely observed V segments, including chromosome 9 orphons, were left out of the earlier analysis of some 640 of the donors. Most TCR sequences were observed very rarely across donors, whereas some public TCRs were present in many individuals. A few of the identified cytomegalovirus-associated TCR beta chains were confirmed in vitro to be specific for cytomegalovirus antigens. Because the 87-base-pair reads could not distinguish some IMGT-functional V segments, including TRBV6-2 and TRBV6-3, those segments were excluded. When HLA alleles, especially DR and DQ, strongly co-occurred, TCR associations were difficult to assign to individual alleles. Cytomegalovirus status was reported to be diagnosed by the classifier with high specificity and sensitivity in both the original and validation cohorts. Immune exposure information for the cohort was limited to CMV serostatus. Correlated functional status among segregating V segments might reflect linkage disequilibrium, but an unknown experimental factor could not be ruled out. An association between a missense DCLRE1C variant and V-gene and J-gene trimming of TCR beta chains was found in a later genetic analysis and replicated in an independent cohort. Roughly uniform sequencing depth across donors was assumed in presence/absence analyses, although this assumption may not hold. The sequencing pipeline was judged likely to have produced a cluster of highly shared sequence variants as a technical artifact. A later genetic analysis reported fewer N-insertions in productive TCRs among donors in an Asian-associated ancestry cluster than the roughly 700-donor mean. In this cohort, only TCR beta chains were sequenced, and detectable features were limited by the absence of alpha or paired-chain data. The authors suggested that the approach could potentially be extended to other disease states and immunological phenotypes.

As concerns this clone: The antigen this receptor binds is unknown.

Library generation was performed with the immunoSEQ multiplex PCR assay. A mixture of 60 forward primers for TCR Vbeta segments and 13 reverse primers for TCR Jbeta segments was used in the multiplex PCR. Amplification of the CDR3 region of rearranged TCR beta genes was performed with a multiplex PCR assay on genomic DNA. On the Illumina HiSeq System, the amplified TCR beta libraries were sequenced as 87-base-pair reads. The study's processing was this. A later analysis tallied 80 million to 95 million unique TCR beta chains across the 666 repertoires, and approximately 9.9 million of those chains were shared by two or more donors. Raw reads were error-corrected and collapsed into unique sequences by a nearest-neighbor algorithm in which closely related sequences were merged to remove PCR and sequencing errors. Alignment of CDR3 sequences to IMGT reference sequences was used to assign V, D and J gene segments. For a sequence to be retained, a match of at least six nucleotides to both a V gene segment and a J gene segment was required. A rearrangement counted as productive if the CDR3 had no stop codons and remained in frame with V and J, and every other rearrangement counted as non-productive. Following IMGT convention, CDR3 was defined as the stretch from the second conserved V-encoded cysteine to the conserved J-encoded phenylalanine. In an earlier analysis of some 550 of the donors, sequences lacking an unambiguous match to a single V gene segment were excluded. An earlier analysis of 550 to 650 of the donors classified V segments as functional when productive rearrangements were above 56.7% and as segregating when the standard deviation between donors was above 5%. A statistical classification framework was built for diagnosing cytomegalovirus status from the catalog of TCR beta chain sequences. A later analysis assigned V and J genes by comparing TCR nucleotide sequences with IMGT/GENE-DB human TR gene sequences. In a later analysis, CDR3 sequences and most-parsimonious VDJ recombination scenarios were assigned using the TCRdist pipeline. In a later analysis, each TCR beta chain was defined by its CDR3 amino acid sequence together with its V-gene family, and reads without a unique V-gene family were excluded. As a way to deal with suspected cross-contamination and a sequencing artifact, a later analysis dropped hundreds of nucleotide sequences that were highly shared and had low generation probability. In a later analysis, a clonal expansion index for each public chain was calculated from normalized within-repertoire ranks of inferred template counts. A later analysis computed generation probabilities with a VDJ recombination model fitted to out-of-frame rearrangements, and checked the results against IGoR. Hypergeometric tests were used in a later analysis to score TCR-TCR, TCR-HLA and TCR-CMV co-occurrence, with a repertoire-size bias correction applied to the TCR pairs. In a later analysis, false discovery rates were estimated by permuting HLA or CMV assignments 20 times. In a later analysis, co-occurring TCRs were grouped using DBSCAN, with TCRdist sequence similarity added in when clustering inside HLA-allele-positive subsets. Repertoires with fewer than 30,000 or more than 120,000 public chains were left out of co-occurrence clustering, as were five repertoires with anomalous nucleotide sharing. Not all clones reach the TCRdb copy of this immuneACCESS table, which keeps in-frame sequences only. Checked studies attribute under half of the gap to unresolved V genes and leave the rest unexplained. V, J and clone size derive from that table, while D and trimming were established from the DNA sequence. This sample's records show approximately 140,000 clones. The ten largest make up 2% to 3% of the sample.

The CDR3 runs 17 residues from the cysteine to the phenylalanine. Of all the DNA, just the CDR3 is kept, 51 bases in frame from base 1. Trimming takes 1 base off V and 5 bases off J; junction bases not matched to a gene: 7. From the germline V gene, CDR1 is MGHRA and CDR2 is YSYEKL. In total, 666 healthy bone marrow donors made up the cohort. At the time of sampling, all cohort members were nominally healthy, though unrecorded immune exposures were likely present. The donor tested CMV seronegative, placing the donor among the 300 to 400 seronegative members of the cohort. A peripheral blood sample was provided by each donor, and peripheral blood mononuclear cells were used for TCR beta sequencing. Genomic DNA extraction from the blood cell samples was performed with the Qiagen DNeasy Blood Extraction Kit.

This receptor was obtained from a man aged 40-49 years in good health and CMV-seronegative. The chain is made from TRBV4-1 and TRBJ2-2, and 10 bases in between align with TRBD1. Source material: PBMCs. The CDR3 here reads CASSQVGQGVLTGELFF. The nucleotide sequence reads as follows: TGCGCCAGCAGCCAAGTCGGACAGGGGGTTTTAACCGGGGAGCTGTTTTTT.